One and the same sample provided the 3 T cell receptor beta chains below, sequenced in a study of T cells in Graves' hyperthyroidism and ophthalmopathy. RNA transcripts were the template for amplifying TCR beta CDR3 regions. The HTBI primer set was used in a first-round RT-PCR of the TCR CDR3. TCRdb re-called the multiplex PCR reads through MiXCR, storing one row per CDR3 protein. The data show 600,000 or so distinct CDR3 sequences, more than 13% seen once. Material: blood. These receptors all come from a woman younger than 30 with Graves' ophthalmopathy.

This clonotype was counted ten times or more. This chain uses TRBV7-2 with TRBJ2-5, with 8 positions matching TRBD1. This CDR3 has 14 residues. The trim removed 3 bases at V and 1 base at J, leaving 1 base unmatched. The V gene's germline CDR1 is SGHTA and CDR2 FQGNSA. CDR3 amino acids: CASSFGTGQETQYF. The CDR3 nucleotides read TGTGCCAGCAGCTTTGGGACAGGCCAAGAGACCCAGTACTTC.

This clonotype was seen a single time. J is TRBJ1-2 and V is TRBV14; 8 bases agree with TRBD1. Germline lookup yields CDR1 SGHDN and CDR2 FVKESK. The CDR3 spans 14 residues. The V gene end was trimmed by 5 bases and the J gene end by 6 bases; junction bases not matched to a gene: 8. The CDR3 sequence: CASSTSSGGHGYTF. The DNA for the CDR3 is TGTGCCAGCAGCACATCTTCAGGGGGCCATGGCTACACCTTC.

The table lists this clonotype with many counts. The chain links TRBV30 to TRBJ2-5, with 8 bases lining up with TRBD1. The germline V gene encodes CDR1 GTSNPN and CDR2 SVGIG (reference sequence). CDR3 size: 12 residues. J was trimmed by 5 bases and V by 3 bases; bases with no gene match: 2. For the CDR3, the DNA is TGTGCCTGGAGCGGACAGGGCGAGACCCAGTACTTC. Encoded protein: CAWSGQGETQYF.